This T cell receptor beta chain was captured in a study of T cell changes during pregnancy in multiple sclerosis. Germline V gives CDR1 SGHRS, CDR2 YFSETQ. This CDR3 comprises 12 residues. V lost 4 bases, J lost 6 bases, and 9 bases lay in between. TCRdb keeps only in-frame clones here, not all; method: immunoSEQ multiplex PCR. This sample has about 40,000 clones; about nine tenths occur once, and the top ten carry roughly 0.5%. The chain joins TRBV5-1 to TRBJ2-3; unclear D gene. Sample: CD4+ T cells from peripheral blood mononuclear cells, taken in the first trimester of pregnancy. The receptor was isolated from a female donor with multiple sclerosis, enrolled in a pregnancy study. Here the CDR3 DNA reads TGCGCCAGCAGCCCCCAGTTGGATACGCAGTATTTT. Amino acid sequence: CASSPQLDTQYF.